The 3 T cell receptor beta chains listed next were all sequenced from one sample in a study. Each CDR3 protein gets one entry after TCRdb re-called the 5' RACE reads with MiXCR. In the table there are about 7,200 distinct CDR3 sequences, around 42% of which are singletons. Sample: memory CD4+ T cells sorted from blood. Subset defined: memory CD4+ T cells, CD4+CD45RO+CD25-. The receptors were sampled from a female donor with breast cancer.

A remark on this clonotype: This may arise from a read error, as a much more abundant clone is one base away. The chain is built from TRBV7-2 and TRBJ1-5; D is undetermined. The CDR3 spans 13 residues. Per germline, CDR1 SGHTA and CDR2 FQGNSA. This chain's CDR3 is CDSSLGIEEPQHF. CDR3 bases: TGTGACAGCAGCTTAGGAATAGAGGAGCCCCAGCATTTT.

The CDR3 here is CASKLAGGFGKSEQFF. The DNA for the CDR3 is TGTGCCAGCAAGCTAGCGGGAGGGTTTGGGAAGAGTGAGCAGTTCTTC. The chain employs TRBV6-5 and TRBJ2-1, with 12 bases identical to TRBD2. CDR1 is MNHEY, CDR2 SVGAGI, per germline. There are 16 residues in the CDR3. V shed 7 bases, J shed 9 bases, and the junction held 13 bases outside the gene matches.

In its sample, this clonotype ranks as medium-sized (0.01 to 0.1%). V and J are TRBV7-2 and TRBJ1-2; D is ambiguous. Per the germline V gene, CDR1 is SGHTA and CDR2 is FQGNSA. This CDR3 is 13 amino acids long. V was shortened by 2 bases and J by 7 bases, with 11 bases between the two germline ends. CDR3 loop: CASSLSGGSGYTF. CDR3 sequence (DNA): TGTGCCAGCAGCTTAAGCGGTGGCAGTGGCTACACCTTC.